This T cell receptor (beta chain) was recovered during a study of T-cell reconstitution after alpha-beta-depleted transplantation in children. Using unique molecular identifiers, the investigators prepared the TCRbeta library. TCRdb re-analysed the PCR reads in MiXCR, keeping a single row per CDR3 protein. This table holds about 340,000 distinct CDR3 sequences, 10% to 15% found once. V was clipped by 1 base and J by 0 bases, with 6 bases between them. CDR1 is LGHNA and CDR2 is YSLEER in the germline V gene. CDR3 length: 14 amino acids. The chain combines TRBV4-3 with TRBJ1-2; D call uncertain. This TCR came from a human donor who donated a stem cell graft to a child with Fanconi anemia. Material: PBMCs, obtained from the stem cell graft. CDR3 bases: TGCGCCAGCAGCCAAGTTTTATCTAACTATGGCTACACCTTC. Amino acids: CASSQVLSNYGYTF.